This TCR beta chain was identified in a study of T cell responses to AZD1222 COVID-19 vaccine (dated by TCRdb to the early 2020s). Some background on the complete study: TCR sequencing was performed for more than 230 trial participants, of whom about 200 were given two doses of AZD1222 and some 26 were given two doses of MenACWY control vaccine. Trial participants were enrolled by age into subgroups of 18-55, 56-69 and 70-plus years, and approximately 150, 30 and 60 TCR-sequenced participants, respectively, were included in these subgroups.

As for this clone: Its antigen remains unidentified. No base qualities exist here, and no much larger clone lies one base off it.

The CDR3 regions of human TCRbeta chains were subjected to immunosequencing. As for the authors' bioinformatics: Repertoire TCRs were checked for matches against a reference library of SARS-CoV-2-specific TCRs that had been generated using the MIRA antigen-specificity platform. Breadth meant the fraction of unique TCRs that were SARS-CoV-2-associated, whereas depth meant the fraction of total T cells that were SARS-CoV-2-associated. Using the MIRA data, each spike-specific TCR was assigned both to the spike region to which the TCR was reactive and to a CD4 or CD8 class. Log10-transformed breadth and depth values were compared by one-way ANOVA with Sidak's multiple comparisons tests. TCRdb took over this immuneACCESS table, retaining in-frame rearrangements with V and J assigned. Such tables are incomplete; in checked studies, under half of the missing clones stem from an unresolved V gene, and the remainder is unexplained. That table furnishes V, J and clone size, whereas the DNA furnished D and trimming. The sample contains 99,000 or so clones, 89% of them found a single time. Jointly, the top ten make up more than 40% of the sample.

According to the germline V gene, CDR1 reads KGHSH and CDR2 reads LQKENI. The CDR3 spans 12 residues, from the cysteine through the phenylalanine. The retained sequence is limited to the CDR3, 36 bases, with the frame set at the first base. Germline trimming: 4 bases from V, 8 bases from J; junction bases outside gene matches: 0. The sample's time point, from its label and the paper: about 28 days (+/-7) after the second vaccine dose. AZD1222 recipients given second doses at about 4 weeks or at about 12 weeks were pooled, since spike-specific TCR depth and breadth were not found to differ between the two schedules. Vaccinee samples came from UK trials COV001 and COV002, including a single-blind randomized controlled phase 2/3 trial of AZD1222 (ChAdOx1 nCoV-19) in healthy adults. For TCRbeta chain sequencing, PBMC samples from trial participants were taken at day 0 and at day 28 after the second dose.

Overall results and qualifications from the work: The 56-69-year group was small, and its depth increase did not reach significance, likely because of low power. A significant rise in spike-specific TCR breadth and depth was observed after two AZD1222 doses relative to day 0 and relative to MenACWY recipients. CD4 TCRs associated with the vaccine covered the entire spike protein, and the dominant responses were in regions 160-218 and 743-854. No day 14 peak-response samples were available, so repertoires were characterized only after the peak T cell response. Only a handful of AZD1222 recipients were SARS-CoV-2 seropositive at baseline, limiting conclusions about previously exposed vaccinees. Most participants were white British and females outnumbered males, and the authors suggested that clonal diversity may have been underestimated. Nearly half of unique spike-specific TCRs reportedly recognized epitopes outside regions mutated in the B.1.351 and B.1.1.7 variants.

Sequenced here: peripheral blood, sampled 28 days after the second AZD1222 dose. Recombination linked TRBV18 to TRBJ2-1; 9 junctional bases match TRBD1. The TCR originated in an adult who received the AZD1222 COVID-19 vaccine. The DNA reads TGTGCCAGCTCACGGACAGGGGATGAGCAGTTCTTC. This encodes CASSRTGDEQFF.